These 23 T cell receptor beta chains were sequenced from one sample in a study of brain T cells in children with intractable seizures. TCRdb's copy holds only in-frame clones and misses some; the assay was immunoSEQ multiplex PCR. The repertoire consists of approximately 330,000 clones, with about 93% occurring once and the leading ten covering under 7%. As for time point: blood from clinic visit 5 months post-surgery; TSC patient then seizure free. The sequenced sample was peripheral blood, obtained approximately 5 months after surgery. The receptor source for this set is a boy under two years old with tuberous sclerosis and intractable seizures.

As regards this clone: Other DNA sequences in this specimen translate into the identical CDR3. This rearrangement joins TRBV7-9 to TRBJ2-3; D not resolved. CDR1 is SEHNR, CDR2 FQNEAQ, per germline (reference sequence). This CDR3 has 11 amino acids. V was pared by 3 bases and J by 3 bases, with 1 base between. In DNA, the CDR3 is TGTGCCAGCAGCTTGACAGATACGCAGTATTTT. Protein product: CASSLTDTQYF.

The chain employs TRBV20-1 and TRBJ1-1; D remains unclear. Germline assignment: CDR1 DFQATT and CDR2 SNEGSKA (reference sequence). This CDR3 region has 11 residues. V shed 0 bases and J shed 5 bases, with 4 bases lying between them. The CDR3 bases are TGCAGTGCTAGAGAGAGGACTGAAGCTTTCTTT. It is translated as CSARERTEAFF.

With regard to this clone: It is unclear where the CDR3 begins or ends on the DNA, so no DNA is shown, and the CDR3 is as TCRdb lists it. V usage is TRBV29-1 and J usage is TRBJ1-2; the tabulated D call, TRBD1, remains unverified against the DNA. The CDR3 comprises 9 residues, both ends counted. Per the germline V gene, CDR1 is SQVTM and CDR2 is ANQGSEA. The CDR3 protein is CSVGTGNPF.

The gene calls are TRBV29-1 and TRBJ2-6; D perhaps matches TRBD2 (5 bases). CDR1 and CDR2 from the germline V gene are SQVTM and ANQGSEA. The CDR3 extends over 15 amino acids. Trimming shortened V by 6 bases and J by 0 bases, and 12 bases separated the two germline ends. Written as DNA, the CDR3 is TGCAGCGTCGGAGGACGGACCTCTGGGGCCAACGTCCTGACTTTC. Translation: CSVGGRTSGANVLTF.

This clone showed up just once. The J gene is TRBJ2-4, the V gene TRBV7-2; D may be TRBD2 (5 bases). CDR1 is SGHTA and CDR2 is FQGNSA in the germline V gene. Trimming pared 1 base from V and 2 bases from J, leaving 12 bases between. CDR3 length: 16 amino acids. CDR3 loop: CASSLVSALTKNIQYF. The CDR3 bases are TGTGCCAGCAGCTTAGTTAGCGCCCTAACCAAAAACATTCAGTACTTC.

The table lists this clone with a count of one. The chain carries TRBV9 and TRBJ2-2, with 9 bases fitting TRBD1. Germline lookup yields CDR1 SGDLS and CDR2 YYNGEE. The ends lost 0 bases at V and 4 bases at J; junction bases unmatched: 7. CDR3 size: 17 residues. CDR3 loop: CASSVGVGDRATGELFF. The DNA of the CDR3 is TGTGCCAGCAGCGTAGGGGTGGGGGACAGGGCCACCGGGGAGCTGTTTTTT.

The rearrangement links TRBV30 to TRBJ2-7, with TRBD1 identical over 9 bases. The junction had 11 bases not matched to a gene; V was cut back by 5 bases and J by 6 bases. Germline V CDR1 and CDR2: GTSNPN, SVGIG (reference sequence). This CDR3 is 14 amino acids long. CDR3 protein: CAWGGTGYMGEQYF. The CDR3, as DNA: TGTGCCTGGGGAGGGACAGGGTATATGGGCGAGCAGTACTTC.

The V gene is TRBV4-2, the J gene TRBJ2-2, with TRBD1 identical over 8 bases. V trimming: 3 bases; J trimming: 8 bases; junction bases outside the gene matches: 11. The CDR3 extends over 16 amino acids. Germline V gives CDR1 LGHNA, CDR2 YNFKEQ. This chain's CDR3 is CASSHEYRGDGGELFF. DNA for the CDR3: TGTGCCAGCAGCCACGAGTACAGGGGGGATGGGGGGGAGCTGTTTTTT.

This clone was detected once. Additional DNA sequences in this sample encode the identical CDR3. This chain connects TRBV19 to TRBJ2-7; TRBD2 might be the D (5 bases). The CDR3 has 14 amino acids. CDR1 LNHDA and CDR2 SQIVND come from the germline V gene (reference sequence). Deletions cut 0 bases from V and 2 bases from J, with 8 bases between. DNA for the CDR3: TGTGCCAGTAGTATAGATCGGGGTACCTACGAGCAGTACTTC. Residues: CASSIDRGTYEQYF.

The chain carries TRBV9 and TRBJ2-7; 8 bases fit TRBD1. Germline lookup yields CDR1 SGDLS and CDR2 YYNGEE. After removal of 3 bases from V and 2 bases from J, the junction contained 10 bases not matched to a gene. The CDR3 is 16 amino acids. CDR3 sequence (DNA): TGTGCCAGCAGCGCCTCTTCCGGGACAGGAGCCTACGAGCAGTACTTC. Residues: CASSASSGTGAYEQYF. Based on the CDR3 plus reference TRBV9 and TRBJ2-7, the full variable domain is DSGVTQTPKHLITATGQRVTLRCSPRSGDLSVYWYQQSLDQGLQFLIQYYNGEERAKGNILERFSAQQFPDLHSELNLSSLELGDSALYFCASSASSGTGAYEQYFGPGTRLTVT.

This chain uses TRBV29-1 with TRBJ1-1, with 8 bases fitting TRBD1. Germline assignment: CDR1 SQVTM and CDR2 ANQGSEA. The J segment lost 4 bases and the V segment lost 4 bases, leaving 8 bases of the junction unmatched. The CDR3 length is 14 residues. The CDR3 is CSVARTGRVTEAFF. The CDR3 DNA follows: TGCAGCGTTGCCCGGACAGGGAGGGTCACTGAAGCTTTCTTT.

This chain joins TRBV5-1 and TRBJ2-5; D unclear. Trimming removed 0 bases at V and 5 bases at J, with 11 bases between. Germline V lookup: CDR1 SGHRS, CDR2 YFSETQ. This CDR3 has 14 amino acids. In DNA form, the CDR3 reads TGCGCCAGCAGCTTGGCCTCTGGGCCGGAGACCCAGTACTTC. Translated, it gives CASSLASGPETQYF. The variable domain in full, completed from reference TRBV5-1 and TRBJ2-5, reads KAGVTQTPRYLIKTRGQQVTLSCSPISGHRSVSWYQQTPGQGLQFLFEYFSETQRNKGNFPGRFSGRQFSNSRSEMNVSTLELGDSALYLCASSLASGPETQYFGPGTRLLVL.

V is TRBV5-1 and J is TRBJ1-1; D is unclear. This CDR3 region has 14 residues. Trimming took off 0 bases at V and 1 base at J, with 7 bases between the two ends. Per the germline V gene, CDR1 is SGHRS and CDR2 is YFSETQ. This CDR3 reads CASSLVGENTEAFF. The CDR3 DNA follows: TGCGCCAGCAGCTTGGTCGGTGAGAACACTGAAGCTTTCTTT.

The V gene is TRBV3-1 (or the pseudogene TRBV3-2), the J gene TRBJ2-3, with 8 positions matching TRBD1. V shed 1 base and J 6 bases; nucleotides not matched to a gene: 6. Per the germline V gene, CDR1 is LGHDT and CDR2 is YNNKEL (reference sequence). CDR3 length: 15 residues. CDR3 amino acids: CASSQAPPGGDTQYF. For the CDR3, the DNA is TGTGCCAGCAGCCAAGCTCCGCCAGGGGGCGATACGCAGTATTTT.

This clone is a singleton in its sample. V usage is TRBV12-3 or TRBV12-4 and J usage is TRBJ2-1; TRBD1 is a possible D gene (5 bases). The CDR3 spans 11 residues. Trimming shortened V by 8 bases and J by 4 bases, and 6 bases separated the two germline ends. This chain's CDR3 is CASGAYNEQFF. DNA for the CDR3: TGTGCCAGCGGGGCTTACAATGAGCAGTTCTTC.

The genes are TRBV19 and TRBJ1-1; TRBD1 aligns across 7 bases. Trimming took 3 bases from V and 3 from J; bases not matched to a gene: 4. Germline CDR1 reads LNHDA; CDR2 reads SQIVND (reference sequence). The CDR3 has 14 amino acids. In nucleotides, the CDR3 is TGTGCCAGTAGTATCAGGGGGTTTTACACTGAAGCTTTCTTT. It specifies CASSIRGFYTEAFF.

V is TRBV6-1 and J is TRBJ2-3; D is undetermined. Germline CDR1 is MNHNS and CDR2 is SASEGT. Trimming left V 0 bases short and J 4 bases short, with 8 bases between. This CDR3 is built from 14 residues. The CDR3 nucleotides are TGTGCCAGCAGTGAAGCGGTCCCCCCAGATACGCAGTATTTT. This codes for CASSEAVPPDTQYF.

The sample holds a few counts of this clone. The V and J genes are TRBV7-9 and TRBJ1-2, with 8 bases lining up with TRBD1. This CDR3 spans 13 amino acids. V was pared by 6 bases and J by 5 bases, with 5 bases of the junction left unmatched. The germline CDR1 and CDR2 sequences are SEHNR and FQNEAQ (reference sequence). In nucleotides, the CDR3 is TGTGCCAGCAGTCGGACAGGGACGTATGGCTACACCTTC. It encodes CASSRTGTYGYTF.

The chain employs TRBV5-1 and TRBJ2-1, with 12 bases aligning to TRBD2. V shed 0 bases, J shed 4 bases, and the junction held 2 bases outside the gene matches. There are 16 residues in the CDR3. Germline CDR1 SGHRS, CDR2 YFSETQ. The CDR3 DNA is TGCGCCAGCAGCTTGGAGACTAGCGGGGGATACAATGAGCAGTTCTTC. As protein: CASSLETSGGYNEQFF.

The chain couples TRBV6-1 to TRBJ1-2; TRBD1 matches at 12 bases. The CDR3 is made up of 16 amino acids. V was pared by 3 bases and J by 5 bases, with 7 bases of the junction left unmatched. Germline lookup yields CDR1 MNHNS and CDR2 SASEGT. Here the CDR3 reads CASSDPGQGAGYGYTF. In DNA form, the CDR3 reads TGTGCCAGCAGTGATCCGGGACAGGGGGCTGGGTATGGCTACACCTTC.

This clone occurred once. DNA of the CDR3: TGTGCCAGCAGCCAAGAACCGGGGGCGAGTACTGAAGCTTTCTTT. Encoded protein: CASSQEPGASTEAFF. The V and J genes are TRBV3-1 (or the pseudogene TRBV3-2) and TRBJ1-1; a possible D gene is TRBD1 (6 bases). CDR1 and CDR2 from the germline V gene are LGHDT and YNNKEL (reference sequence). V lost 0 bases, J lost 5 bases, and 13 bases lay in between. The CDR3 spans 15 residues.

The chain recombines TRBV10-2 with TRBJ1-1, with 8 bases aligning to TRBD1. The CDR3 spans 12 residues. J was trimmed by 6 bases and V by 10 bases; bases with no gene match: 7. Looked up from germline, CDR1 is WSHSY and CDR2 is SAAADI. The CDR3 coding sequence is TGCGCCACCGAGACAGGGGCCGCTGAAGCTTTCTTT. Its translation is CATETGAAEAFF.

This clone is a singleton in its sample. The V and J genes are TRBV5-5 and TRBJ2-3; 13 bases map to TRBD2. The ends lost 3 bases at V and 9 bases at J; junction bases unmatched: 10. CDR1 is SGHKS, CDR2 YYEKEE, per germline (reference sequence). The CDR3 is 16 residues long. The CDR3 DNA follows: TGTGCCAGCAGCTCCGGACTAGCGGGGGCCCTCTACACGCAGTATTTT. Amino acids: CASSSGLAGALYTQYF.